The 27 T cell receptor beta chains below come from one sample, sequenced in a study of identical twins. TCRdb reanalysed the 5' RACE reads using MiXCR and keeps one entry per CDR3 protein. The sample consists of about 260,000 distinct CDR3 sequences, roughly 7% of them appearing once. These data were also filed under a second study, of yellow fever vaccine responses in identical twins.

Input material: memory (CD45RO+) T cells sorted from blood. The receptors were sampled from a woman under 30 in good health.

In this sample, this clonotype turned up a few times. The V gene is TRBV24-1, the J gene TRBJ2-1; 10 nucleotides align to TRBD2. This CDR3 spans 17 amino acids. V shed 1 base and J 8 bases; nucleotides not matched to a gene: 10. Germline V lookup: CDR1 KGHDR, CDR2 SFDVKD. The CDR3 spells CATSDLERLAGADEQFF. CDR3 nucleotide sequence: TGTGCCACCAGTGATTTAGAACGGCTAGCGGGAGCCGATGAGCAGTTCTTC.

This sequence joins TRBV12-3 or TRBV12-4 and TRBJ2-1; no reliable D call. V lost 4 bases and J 5 bases, leaving 9 bases between the germline ends. This CDR3 is 13 amino acids long. CDR3 nucleotides: TGTGCCAGCAGTTCCCCACCAGACAATGAGCAGTTCTTC. Amino acid sequence: CASSSPPDNEQFF.

This clonotype was seen repeatedly, ten times or more. V usage is TRBV7-9 and J usage is TRBJ1-2, with 7 bases identical to TRBD1. The germline V gene has CDR1 SEHNR and CDR2 FQNEAQ (reference sequence). Trimming at V came to 5 bases and at J to 5 bases, leaving 11 bases not matched to a gene. This CDR3 has 15 residues. CDR3 bases: TGTGCCAGCAGCCCTCGACAGGGATGGGGTTATGGCTACACCTTC. Residues: CASSPRQGWGYGYTF.

This clonotype has at least ten counts. V usage is TRBV28 and J usage is TRBJ1-4, with a tentative D call TRBD1 (5 bases). Germline V CDR1 and CDR2: MDHEN, SYDVKM. CDR3 length: 14 amino acids. Trimming left V 3 bases short and J 7 bases short, with 12 bases between. The CDR3 bases are TGTGCCAGCAGTTTTATAGGGGATGCTGAAAAACTGTTTTTT. Protein: CASSFIGDAEKLFF.

The V call is TRBV7-8, the J call TRBJ1-1, with D possibly being TRBD1 (6 bases). The V end lost 7 bases, the J end lost 11 bases, and 26 bases lay between the germline ends. The length of the CDR3 is 15 residues. The germline V gene has CDR1 SGHVS and CDR2 FQNEAQ. The CDR3 DNA follows: TGTGCCAGCATCAATAGGCCTGGGGCAGGGGATGAGGCTTTCTTT. This codes for CASINRPGAGDEAFF.

This clonotype was picked up many times. The chain has TRBV12-3 or TRBV12-4 and TRBJ2-7; no clear D. Trimming removed 8 bases from V and 1 base from J, with 12 bases in between. There are 13 residues in the CDR3. CDR3 protein: CASALVDSYEQYF. The CDR3, as DNA: TGTGCCAGCGCGCTGGTCGATTCCTACGAGCAGTACTTC.

This clonotype was counted at least ten times. J is TRBJ2-7 and V is TRBV5-1; 15 nucleotides match TRBD2. The CDR3 length is 20 residues. Trimming removed 5 bases from V and 2 bases from J; junction bases left unmatched: 17. The germline CDR1 and CDR2 sequences are SGHRS and YFSETQ. CDR3 nucleotide sequence: TGCGCCAGCAGTTCATCCGGGACTAGCGGGAGGACCACCCTCCCCTACGAGCAGTACTTC. Its protein is CASSSSGTSGRTTLPYEQYF.

In its sample, this clonotype was seen many times. The rearrangement uses TRBV4-1 and TRBJ1-1; the D is unclear. V was pared by 2 bases and J by 4 bases, with 14 bases between. Germline V gives CDR1 MGHRA, CDR2 YSYEKL. The CDR3 runs 15 residues. CDR3 sequence (DNA): TGCGCCAGCAGCCAACCGACAACGGGATTCACTGAAGCTTTCTTT. Translation gives CASSQPTTGFTEAFF.

V and J are TRBV20-1 and TRBJ2-5, with 12 positions matching TRBD2. V was pared by 0 bases and J by 2 bases, with 7 bases of the junction left unmatched. CDR1 and CDR2 (germline): DFQATT, SNEGSKA (reference sequence). The CDR3 sequence is 17 residues long. Written as DNA, the CDR3 is TGCAGTGCTAGAGATCCCCGACTAGCGGGAGCGCAAGAGACCCAGTACTTC. Translating it yields CSARDPRLAGAQETQYF.

This sequence joins TRBV28 and TRBJ2-1; 10 bases are shared with TRBD1. The germline V gene has CDR1 MDHEN and CDR2 SYDVKM. J was trimmed by 8 bases and V by 4 bases; bases with no gene match: 5. The CDR3 has 14 residues. CDR3 bases: TGTGCCAGCAGTTCCGGGACAGGGGTTTATGAGCAGTTCTTC. Its translation is CASSSGTGVYEQFF.

This clonotype was seen only a few times. The chain is built from TRBV28 and TRBJ1-1; D is ambiguous. The CDR3 has 15 amino acids. CDR1 and CDR2 (germline): MDHEN, SYDVKM. The germline V and J ends were trimmed by 4 bases and 0 bases, with 12 bases remaining between them. CDR3 DNA: TGTGCCAGCAGTTCACAAACAACAGTGAACACTGAAGCTTTCTTT. Its translation is CASSSQTTVNTEAFF.

This clonotype came up a few times. The genes are TRBV10-2 and TRBJ2-4; 8 nucleotides line up with TRBD2. This CDR3 comprises 13 residues. J was trimmed by 13 bases and V by 0 bases; bases with no gene match: 5. Germline V gene lookup returns CDR1 WSHSY and CDR2 SAAADI. The CDR3 DNA is TGCGCCAGCAGTGAGTCTGCGGGGGGCGGCCAGTACTTC. It specifies CASSESAGGGQYF.

This clonotype occurred many times. The V gene is TRBV5-1, the J gene TRBJ2-3; perhaps TRBD1 as D (6 bases). CDR1 is SGHRS, CDR2 YFSETQ, per germline. V was shortened by 6 bases and J by 2 bases, with 13 bases between the two germline ends. This CDR3 is built from 14 residues. The CDR3 DNA reads as TGCGCCAGCATAAACAGGGAGAACACAGATACGCAGTATTTT. Translated, it gives CASINRENTDTQYF.

The chain carries TRBV10-3 and TRBJ2-2; possibly TRBD1 for D (6 bases). This CDR3 is 15 amino acids long. V was shortened by 6 bases and J by 2 bases, with 13 bases between the two germline ends. CDR1 is ENHRY, CDR2 SYGVKD, per germline. The CDR3 loop is CAIRPGTTNTGELFF. Written as DNA, the CDR3 is TGTGCCATCAGACCCGGGACAACTAACACCGGGGAGCTGTTTTTT.

The chain joins TRBV20-1 to TRBJ2-1; 8 bases match TRBD2. V lost 1 base and J lost 0; bases outside the gene matches: 8. The CDR3 sequence is 17 residues long. Per the germline V gene, CDR1 is DFQATT and CDR2 is SNEGSKA (reference sequence). CDR3 DNA sequence: TGCAGTGCTAGAGGGCCATTAGCGGGGACCTCCTACAATGAGCAGTTCTTC. Translated: CSARGPLAGTSYNEQFF.

This clonotype was seen repeatedly, ten times or more. This sequence joins TRBV5-1 and TRBJ1-1; D uncertain. The CDR3 runs 15 residues. The germline V and J ends were trimmed by 0 bases and 1 base, with 10 bases remaining between them. Germline V gene sequence: CDR1 SGHRS, CDR2 YFSETQ. CDR3: CASSLDHPGNTEAFF. Here the CDR3 DNA reads TGCGCCAGCAGCTTGGACCACCCCGGGAACACTGAAGCTTTCTTT.

Ten or more counts support this clonotype. The chain couples TRBV5-1 to TRBJ1-1, with 8 bases matching TRBD1. V lost 4 bases to trimming and J lost 1 base; unmatched junction nucleotides: 9. The CDR3 covers 16 residues. Germline lookup yields CDR1 SGHRS and CDR2 YFSETQ. The CDR3 region is CASSPDRQGTNTEAFF. DNA of the CDR3: TGCGCCAGCAGCCCCGATAGACAGGGGACGAACACTGAAGCTTTCTTT.

The rearrangement links TRBV28 to TRBJ2-5; TRBD1 is a possible D gene (5 bases). CDR3 size: 15 residues. Trimming cost V 6 bases and J 6 bases, with 20 bases left between them. Germline values: CDR1 MDHEN, CDR2 SYDVKM. In nucleotides, the CDR3 is TGTGCCAGCAGGAAAGGGGCACAGGCCGCTCAGACCCAGTACTTC. It yields the protein CASRKGAQAAQTQYF.

This clonotype turned up a few times. This chain connects TRBV12-3 or TRBV12-4 to TRBJ2-6, with 7 bases matching TRBD2. This CDR3 has 17 residues. The ends lost 2 bases at V and 2 bases at J; junction bases unmatched: 6. The CDR3 DNA sequence: TGTGCCAGCAGTTTACGGGCGGGAGAAGCTGGGGCCAACGTCCTGACTTTC. Translated: CASSLRAGEAGANVLTF.

V usage is TRBV12-3 or TRBV12-4 and J usage is TRBJ2-1, with D possibly being TRBD1 (6 bases). V lost 6 bases to trimming and J lost 2 bases, with 14 bases between them. The CDR3 sequence is 15 residues long. CDR3 amino acids: CASRRGTTAYNEQFF. The CDR3 DNA reads as TGTGCCAGCAGGCGAGGGACAACCGCCTACAATGAGCAGTTCTTC.

In this sample, this clonotype turned up a few times. The chain employs TRBV6-1 and TRBJ1-3; weak D call: TRBD1 (5 bases). The CDR3 is 14 amino acids. The ends were cut back, 6 bases at V and 0 bases at J, with 9 bases in the middle. The germline gives CDR1 MNHNS, CDR2 SASEGT. As DNA, the CDR3 is TGTGCCAGCAGCGACAGCTACTCTGGAAACACCATATATTTT. Translation gives CASSDSYSGNTIYF.

The chain recombines TRBV15 with TRBJ2-3; D unclear. V lost 1 base, J lost 2 bases, and 7 bases lay in between. CDR3 length equals 14 residues. CDR1 and CDR2 (germline): LNHNV, YYDKDF (reference sequence). CDR3 DNA: TGTGCCACCAGCAGAGTGACGGCCACAGATACGCAGTATTTT. Translating it yields CATSRVTATDTQYF.

This clonotype was seen at least ten times. This chain joins TRBV29-1 and TRBJ2-1, with 8 bases identical to TRBD2. There are 14 residues in the CDR3. In germline, CDR1 is SQVTM, CDR2 ANQGSEA. V gave up 7 bases and J gave up 4 bases; unmatched junction bases: 9. CDR3 DNA sequence: TGCAGCGCTGCCCCGGGACTAGGATACAATGAGCAGTTCTTC. Protein sequence: CSAAPGLGYNEQFF.

The table lists this clonotype with a few counts. The chain combines TRBV28 with TRBJ2-5; D remains unclear. The CDR3 spans 13 residues. Germline CDR1 is MDHEN and CDR2 is SYDVKM. Trimming shortened V by 3 bases and J by 0 bases, and 5 bases separated the two germline ends. CDR3 sequence (DNA): TGTGCCAGCAGTTTCCGTCACCAAGAGACCCAGTACTTC. It translates to CASSFRHQETQYF.

The rearrangement joins TRBV2 to TRBJ2-1; D is unclear. V lost 2 bases and J lost 0, with 11 bases in between. The CDR3 runs to 16 residues. The germline gives CDR1 SNHLY, CDR2 FYNNEI. CDR3 loop: CASSERSLSSYNEQFF. DNA for the CDR3: TGTGCCAGCAGTGAACGGAGCCTGAGCTCCTACAATGAGCAGTTCTTC.

This clonotype was recorded many times. This chain links TRBV29-1 with TRBJ2-1; 8 bases line up with TRBD1. CDR3 length: 16 residues. Germline CDR1 and CDR2: SQVTM and ANQGSEA. V shed 6 bases and J 0 bases; nucleotides not matched to a gene: 10. The CDR3, as DNA: TGCAGCGTCCAGGGGGCAGGGGGTAGCTCCTACAATGAGCAGTTCTTC. Protein: CSVQGAGGSSYNEQFF.

With regard to this clonotype: It may be a read error: a sequence one base away is much more abundant. The chain carries TRBV2 and TRBJ2-1, with D tentatively TRBD1 (5 bases). The CDR3 covers 14 residues. Germline CDR1 and CDR2: SNHLY and FYNNEI. The CDR3 DNA is TGTGCCAGCAGTGTTGGCAGGACAAACAATGAGCACTTCTTC. Translating it yields CASSVGRTNNEHFF.